The rows below give T cell receptor beta chains drawn from one sample of a study of T cells after yellow fever vaccination. TCRdb ran MiXCR on the 5' RACE reads and lists one entry per CDR3 protein. The data contain just under 600,000 distinct CDR3 sequences, roughly 13% of them singletons. The sequencing here drew on PBMCs, taken on the day of the yellow fever booster vaccination. Source of these receptors: a man younger than 40 who received the YFV17D yellow fever vaccine. Both conserved end residues are part of each CDR3. D genes are given only for firm matches. Part of the rows lack a size; the others show once, few, many or a class for expanded clones.

clone size: -; J gene: TRBJ2-4; V gene: TRBV20-1; D gene: -; CDR3 DNA: TGCAGTGCTAGCTCTAGCGCTATGCTCCTGGGCAAAAACATTCAGTACTTC; CDR3 protein: CSASSSAMLLGKNIQYF
clone size: few; J gene: TRBJ2-7; V gene: TRBV10-2; D gene: -; CDR3 DNA: TGCGCCAGCAGAGGAGGGGGCGAGTACGAGCAGTACTTC; CDR3 protein: CASRGGGEYEQYF
clone size: -; J gene: TRBJ2-1; V gene: TRBV28; D gene: TRBD2; CDR3 DNA: TGTGCCAGCACCGCAGGACTAGCGGGCGACAATGAGCAGTTCTTC; CDR3 protein: CASTAGLAGDNEQFF
clone size: -; J gene: TRBJ1-2; V gene: TRBV2; D gene: -; CDR3 DNA: TGTGCCAGCAGTGCAGAAAACTATGGCTACACCTTC; CDR3 protein: CASSAENYGYTF
clone size: -; J gene: TRBJ1-6; V gene: TRBV7-2; D gene: -; CDR3 DNA: TGTGCCAGCAGCCCAGCGGGAAATGATTCACCCCTCCACTTT; CDR3 protein: CASSPAGNDSPLHF
clone size: few; J gene: TRBJ1-3; V gene: TRBV30; D gene: -; CDR3 DNA: TGTGCCTGGATTACAGTTGGAAACACCATATATTTT; CDR3 protein: CAWITVGNTIYF
clone size: many; J gene: TRBJ2-1; V gene: TRBV18; D gene: TRBD1; CDR3 DNA: TGTGCCAGCTCTCCTACAGGGGCACCCTACAATGAGCAGTTCTTC; CDR3 protein: CASSPTGAPYNEQFF
clone size: few; J gene: TRBJ2-7; V gene: TRBV20-1; D gene: -; CDR3 DNA: TGCAGTGCCCGCGGCCCCGCATACTACGAGCAGTACTTC; CDR3 protein: CSARGPAYYEQYF
clone size: few; J gene: TRBJ2-7; V gene: TRBV28; D gene: -; CDR3 DNA: TGTGCCAGCAGAAGCCAGGGGAGCTCCTACGAGCAGTACTTC; CDR3 protein: CASRSQGSSYEQYF
clone size: many; J gene: TRBJ2-2; V gene: TRBV2; D gene: -; CDR3 DNA: TGCGCCAGCAGCGGCCTTAACACCGGGGAGCTGTTTTTT; CDR3 protein: CASSGLNTGELFF
clone size: -; J gene: TRBJ2-3; V gene: TRBV7-8; D gene: -; CDR3 DNA: TGTGCCAGCAGCTTTACCCCGAGCACAGATACGCAGTATTTT; CDR3 protein: CASSFTPSTDTQYF
clone size: many; J gene: TRBJ2-3; V gene: TRBV7-9; D gene: TRBD1; CDR3 DNA: TGTGCCAGCAGCTTCGGGACAGGGGGACTCACAGATACGCAGTATTTT; CDR3 protein: CASSFGTGGLTDTQYF
clone size: few; J gene: TRBJ2-3; V gene: TRBV27; D gene: -; CDR3 DNA: TGTGCCAGCAATCCCCTAGGAGGGGATACGCAGTATTTT; CDR3 protein: CASNPLGGDTQYF
clone size: few; J gene: TRBJ2-1; V gene: TRBV20-1; D gene: TRBD2; CDR3 DNA: TGCAGTGCGTCGAGAGCGCTAGCGGGCAGCTCCTACAATGAGCAGTTCTTC; CDR3 protein: CSASRALAGSSYNEQFF
clone size: -; J gene: TRBJ2-7; V gene: TRBV5-8; D gene: -; CDR3 DNA: TGTGCCAGCAGCTTGGTGATGCCTCCCTACGAGCAGTACTTC; CDR3 protein: CASSLVMPPYEQYF
clone size: few; J gene: TRBJ2-3; V gene: TRBV18; D gene: -; CDR3 DNA: TGTGCCAGCTCCAGGGAACAAAGCACAGATACGCAGTATTTT; CDR3 protein: CASSREQSTDTQYF
clone size: few; J gene: TRBJ2-3; V gene: TRBV20-1; D gene: -; CDR3 DNA: TGCAGTGCTAGGACGATGAGCACAGATACGCAGTATTTT; CDR3 protein: CSARTMSTDTQYF
clone size: many; J gene: TRBJ2-7; V gene: TRBV5-1; D gene: -; CDR3 DNA: TGCGCCAGCAGCTTGGATGGCGAGCAGTACTTC; CDR3 protein: CASSLDGEQYF
clone size: few; J gene: TRBJ2-7; V gene: TRBV29-1; D gene: -; CDR3 DNA: TGCAGCGTCCACGAGGGACGCCGTATCAACGAGCAGTACTTC; CDR3 protein: CSVHEGRRINEQYF
clone size: -; J gene: TRBJ2-1; V gene: TRBV15; D gene: -; CDR3 DNA: TGTGCCACCAGCAGACCGCCTGGATACCGGGAGAGTGCGAATGAGCAGTTCTTC; CDR3 protein: CATSRPPGYRESANEQFF
clone size: once; J gene: TRBJ2-6; V gene: TRBV12-3/TRBV12-4; D gene: TRBD2; CDR3 DNA: TGTGCCAGCAGTTTAGCGGCGGGGGCTGGGGCCAACGTCCTGACTTTC; CDR3 protein: CASSLAAGAGANVLTF
clone size: few; J gene: TRBJ2-2; V gene: TRBV15; D gene: TRBD2; CDR3 DNA: TGTGCCACCAGCGCCCGAGCGGGGAGGAACACCGGGGAGCTGTTTTTT; CDR3 protein: CATSARAGRNTGELFF
clone size: many; J gene: TRBJ2-3; V gene: TRBV7-8; D gene: -; CDR3 DNA: TGTGCCAGCCGGGGACTTACAGATACGCAGTATTTT; CDR3 protein: CASRGLTDTQYF
clone size: few; J gene: TRBJ2-5; V gene: TRBV29-1; D gene: -; CDR3 DNA: TGCAGCGTTGAAGATCCACGACCCGTCCCTAGAGAGACCCAGTACTTC; CDR3 protein: CSVEDPRPVPRETQYF
clone size: few; J gene: TRBJ2-3; V gene: TRBV20-1; D gene: -; CDR3 DNA: TGCAGTGCTAGAGAAATGGCAGATACGCAGTATTTT; CDR3 protein: CSAREMADTQYF
clone size: -; J gene: TRBJ2-1; V gene: TRBV14; D gene: -; CDR3 DNA: TGTGCCAGCAGCCGGGCCACAGGTATCTACAATGAGCAGTTCTTC; CDR3 protein: CASSRATGIYNEQFF
clone size: few; J gene: TRBJ2-3; V gene: TRBV6-6; D gene: -; CDR3 DNA: TGTGCCAGCAGTGGGGGGTATTTT; CDR3 protein: CASSGGYF
clone size: few; J gene: TRBJ2-1; V gene: TRBV29-1; D gene: TRBD2; CDR3 DNA: TGCAGCGTTGAAGGGGGGACTAGCGGTACTTACAATGAGCAGTTCTTC; CDR3 protein: CSVEGGTSGTYNEQFF
clone size: few; J gene: TRBJ1-2; V gene: TRBV7-9; D gene: TRBD1; CDR3 DNA: TGTGCCAGCAGCAAACCGGGACAGACAAACTATGGCTACACCTTC; CDR3 protein: CASSKPGQTNYGYTF
clone size: -; J gene: TRBJ2-7; V gene: TRBV27; D gene: -; CDR3 DNA: TGTGCCAGCACTTCAGGGGGCGGGAGGACCTACGAGCAGTACTTC; CDR3 protein: CASTSGGGRTYEQYF
clone size: -; J gene: TRBJ2-6; V gene: TRBV6-8; D gene: -; CDR3 DNA: TGTGCCAGCAGTTACTCGAAGGGCGCAGGTACGATCGATCACCCCTCTGGGGCCAACGTCCTGACTTTC; CDR3 protein: CASSYSKGAGTIDHPSGANVLTF
clone size: -; J gene: TRBJ2-7; V gene: TRBV16; D gene: TRBD1; CDR3 DNA: TGTGCCAGCAGCCGACGGGACAGGGTTTACGAGCAGTACTTC; CDR3 protein: CASSRRDRVYEQYF
clone size: few; J gene: TRBJ2-3; V gene: TRBV10-3; D gene: TRBD1; CDR3 DNA: TGTGCCATCAGTGAGTCGACAGGGATAAGCACAGATACGCAGTATTTT; CDR3 protein: CAISESTGISTDTQYF
clone size: -; J gene: TRBJ2-1; V gene: TRBV15; D gene: TRBD2; CDR3 DNA: TGTGCCACCAGCAAGACTAGCGGAGCAATCTTAGCCCACAATGAGCAGTTCTTC; CDR3 protein: CATSKTSGAILAHNEQFF
clone size: few; J gene: TRBJ2-1; V gene: TRBV24-1; D gene: TRBD2; CDR3 DNA: TGTGCCACCAGTGATTCCGGACTAGGACTCAGTGAGCAGTTCTTC; CDR3 protein: CATSDSGLGLSEQFF
clone size: -; J gene: TRBJ2-4; V gene: TRBV5-4; D gene: -; CDR3 DNA: TGTGCCAGCAGCGGGGCAGTGGGTTCCAAAAACATTCAGTACTTC; CDR3 protein: CASSGAVGSKNIQYF
clone size: few; J gene: TRBJ2-5; V gene: TRBV30; D gene: -; CDR3 DNA: TGTGCCTGGAGTGTTATGGGCCAAGAGACCCAGTACTTC; CDR3 protein: CAWSVMGQETQYF
clone size: -; J gene: TRBJ1-3; V gene: TRBV9; D gene: -; CDR3 DNA: TGTGCCAGCAGCCGGAGTGTTGCCGGAAACACCATATATTTT; CDR3 protein: CASSRSVAGNTIYF
clone size: -; J gene: TRBJ1-5; V gene: TRBV12-3/TRBV12-4; D gene: -; CDR3 DNA: TGTGCCAGCAGTTTAAAAGGGGGCAATCAGCCCCAGCATTTT; CDR3 protein: CASSLKGGNQPQHF
clone size: -; J gene: TRBJ2-4; V gene: TRBV20-1; D gene: -; CDR3 DNA: TGCAGTGCTAGTCTACCGGGACAAAAAAACATTCAGTACTTC; CDR3 protein: CSASLPGQKNIQYF
clone size: -; J gene: TRBJ2-7; V gene: TRBV5-1; D gene: -; CDR3 DNA: TGCGCCAGCAGCCCGCTTGATGGGGGGCTCTCCTACGAGCAGTACTTC; CDR3 protein: CASSPLDGGLSYEQYF
clone size: -; J gene: TRBJ2-1; V gene: TRBV24-1; D gene: TRBD1; CDR3 DNA: TGTGCCACCAGTGATTTCGGGGACAGGGTTAGGTTCTTC; CDR3 protein: CATSDFGDRVRFF
clone size: -; J gene: TRBJ1-4; V gene: TRBV7-2; D gene: -; CDR3 DNA: TGTGCCAGCAGCCCAACGACGGCAACTAATGAAAAACTGTTTTTT; CDR3 protein: CASSPTTATNEKLFF
clone size: many; J gene: TRBJ2-7; V gene: TRBV11-2; D gene: TRBD2; CDR3 DNA: TGTGCCAGCAGCTTAGTGGGAGGGGCCCTCTACGAGCAGTACTTC; CDR3 protein: CASSLVGGALYEQYF
clone size: -; J gene: TRBJ2-2; V gene: TRBV6-5; D gene: -; CDR3 DNA: TGTGCCAGCAGTTACTCGGTTTGGAGAAAACGTGACACCGGGGAGCTGTTTTTT; CDR3 protein: CASSYSVWRKRDTGELFF
clone size: few; J gene: TRBJ2-5; V gene: TRBV10-3; D gene: TRBD2; CDR3 DNA: TGTGCCATCAGTGAGCCGACTAGCGGGAGGGGTGCGACCCAGTACTTC; CDR3 protein: CAISEPTSGRGATQYF
clone size: few; J gene: TRBJ2-3; V gene: TRBV7-2; D gene: -; CDR3 DNA: TGTGCCAGCAGGAGGAGCTACACAGATACGCAGTATTTT; CDR3 protein: CASRRSYTDTQYF
clone size: few; J gene: TRBJ2-3; V gene: TRBV27; D gene: TRBD1; CDR3 DNA: TGTGCCAGCAGTTTAGGGGACAGGGGGCTGAATACGCAGTATTTT; CDR3 protein: CASSLGDRGLNTQYF
clone size: few; J gene: TRBJ2-1; V gene: TRBV27; D gene: -; CDR3 DNA: TGTGCCAGCAGTTTGGTAGCGCACTCCTACAATGAGCAGTTCTTC; CDR3 protein: CASSLVAHSYNEQFF